This TCR beta chain was identified in a study of blood T cell repertoires in COVID-19. Background on the study: T cells, B-cell-depleted T cells, or PBMCs supplied cDNA or gDNA.

TCRdb's copy holds only in-frame clones and misses some; the assay was immunoSEQ multiplex PCR. The table records about 73,000 clones, 82% of them present only once. This CDR3 spans 13 amino acids. The J segment lost 7 bases and the V segment lost 6 bases, leaving 7 bases of the junction unmatched. Per the germline V gene, CDR1 is SGHRS and CDR2 is YFSETQ. The TCR originated in a woman aged 60-70 years with acute or convalescent COVID-19. The specimen was peripheral blood. The rearrangement links TRBV5-1 to TRBJ2-1; TRBD1 agrees at 7 bases. CDR3 nucleotide sequence: TGCGCCAGCAAAAAGGGGGCCACTAATGAGCAGTTCTTC. Protein: CASKKGATNEQFF. Using reference TRBV5-1 and TRBJ2-1 for the parts outside the CDR3, the full variable domain is KAGVTQTPRYLIKTRGQQVTLSCSPISGHRSVSWYQQTPGQGLQFLFEYFSETQRNKGNFPGRFSGRQFSNSRSEMNVSTLELGDSALYLCASKKGATNEQFFGPGTRLTVL.